The entry below gives a single TCR beta chain sequence along with its context. Its antigen remains unknown. No DNA is shown, since the ends of the CDR3 on it are uncertain; the CDR3 is the one TCRdb lists. Amplification of TCR beta CDR3 regions used RNA as the template. The TCR CDR3 was amplified in a first-round RT-PCR using the HTBI primer set. TCRdb reanalysed the multiplex PCR reads using MiXCR and keeps one entry per CDR3 protein. The sample carries about 46,000 distinct CDR3 sequences, 45% to 50% recorded once. In patients aged 18 to 65, hyperthyroidism was newly diagnosed, with duration under 2 months. Germline V lookup: CDR1 SGHRS, CDR2 YFSETQ. Counting both end residues, the CDR3 totals 16 amino acids. The data were taken from a study of T cells in Graves' hyperthyroidism and ophthalmopathy. General study results and limits: The authors' 13 V-J model separated ophthalmopathy from stable hyperthyroidism.

This receptor was identified in a woman aged 45 to 65 with Graves' hyperthyroidism. The rearrangement links TRBV5-1 to TRBJ2-7; TRBD1 is the table's D call, not checked against the DNA. The sequencing sample was made of peripheral blood or thyroid tissue (not recorded which). CDR3 loop: CYICSARAGSSYEQYF.